This TCR beta chain was captured by sequencing in a study of CD8 T cells in Susac syndrome. J gave up 5 bases and V 3 bases, and 10 bases lay outside the gene matches. The germline CDR1 and CDR2 sequences are MDHEN and SYDVKM. This CDR3 has 16 residues. Random hexamers were used to reverse transcribe the RNA input (about 0.5 to 1 ug). One entry per CDR3 protein results from TCRdb running MiXCR on the immunoSEQ multiplex PCR reads. The repertoire holds under 85,000 distinct CDR3 sequences, with about 93% as singletons. This chain links TRBV28 with TRBJ2-1, with 7 bases identical to TRBD2. The TCR was taken from a human donor with Susac syndrome. The sequenced sample was CD8+ T cells from PBMCs. The CDR3 reads CASSFLAVDDDNEQFF. DNA of the CDR3: TGTGCCAGCAGTTTTCTAGCGGTTGACGACGACAATGAGCAGTTCTTC.